What follows are 22 T cell receptor beta chains derived from one specimen sequenced in a study of graft-versus-host responses after intestinal transplantation. This table comes from immunoSEQ multiplex PCR, and its TCRdb copy is limited to in-frame clones, with some not included. The data hold roughly 110,000 clones, with about 87% observed a single time. For these TCRs, the target antigens are not known. The sequencing here drew on unstimulated CD4+ T cells sorted from spleen or lymph node cells, taken before transplant. The receptors come from a human donor who was the organ donor for an intestinal transplant.

This clone was detected only once. This chain links TRBV19 with TRBJ2-5, with TRBD2 matching over 15 bases. From germline, CDR1 is LNHDA and CDR2 SQIVND (reference sequence). This CDR3 spans 14 amino acids. Trimming removed 5 bases from V and 11 bases from J; junction bases left unmatched: 6. This CDR3 reads CASSSGLAGGEQYF. The CDR3 DNA reads as TGTGCCAGTAGTTCGGGACTAGCGGGAGGTGAGCAGTACTTC.

The chain links TRBV7-2 to TRBJ2-5; 9 positions match TRBD1. The J segment lost 3 bases and the V segment lost 4 bases, leaving 6 bases of the junction unmatched. The V gene's germline CDR1 is SGHTA and CDR2 FQGNSA. The CDR3 length is 15 residues. CDR3 nucleotide sequence: TGTGCCAGCAGCTCTGCCGGGACAGGGAAAGAGACCCAGTACTTC. Residues: CASSSAGTGKETQYF.

This clone was seen only once. The chain employs TRBV6-1 and TRBJ2-7, with a weak D call TRBD2 (5 bases). The CDR3 length is 14 residues. Germline V lookup: CDR1 MNHNS, CDR2 SASEGT. The V and J ends lost 6 bases and 0 bases respectively, with 12 bases between them. CDR3 sequence: CASRGAVSSYEQYF. Written as DNA, the CDR3 is TGTGCCAGCAGGGGAGCGGTAAGCTCCTACGAGCAGTACTTC.

V gene TRBV5-1 combines with J gene TRBJ2-1; 10 bases fit TRBD2. This CDR3 has 16 residues. The V segment lost 3 bases and the J segment 6 bases; nucleotides outside the gene matches: 9. Germline assignment: CDR1 SGHRS and CDR2 YFSETQ. CDR3 protein: CASSSDPSGSLNEQFF. In nucleotides, the CDR3 is TGCGCCAGCAGCTCGGACCCTAGCGGGAGCCTCAATGAGCAGTTCTTC.

This rearrangement joins TRBV6-5 to TRBJ2-7, with TRBD2 matching 8 bases. CDR1 and CDR2 from the germline V gene are MNHEY and SVGAGI. This CDR3 has 15 amino acids. The V segment lost 4 bases and the J segment 0 bases; nucleotides outside the gene matches: 5. The CDR3 protein is CASSLIAGHSYEQYF. In nucleotides, the CDR3 is TGTGCCAGCAGTTTAATAGCGGGGCACTCCTACGAGCAGTACTTC.

The rearrangement joins TRBV6-1 to TRBJ1-1; perhaps TRBD1 as D (5 bases). This CDR3 contains 14 residues. Deletions cut 2 bases from V and 4 bases from J, with 11 bases between. Germline CDR1 reads MNHNS; CDR2 reads SASEGT. The CDR3 protein is CASSELGPFTEAFF. The DNA of the CDR3 is TGTGCCAGCAGTGAACTGGGACCCTTCACTGAAGCTTTCTTT.

The V and J genes are TRBV19 and TRBJ1-4; D is perhaps TRBD1 (6 bases). The CDR3 spans 15 residues. Trimming stripped 5 bases from V and 4 bases from J, with 14 bases between. The V gene's germline CDR1 is LNHDA and CDR2 SQIVND (reference sequence). In DNA, the CDR3 is TGTGCCAGTAGTGATCGGACAGTTCGTAATGAAAAACTGTTTTTT. It encodes CASSDRTVRNEKLFF.

The J gene is TRBJ2-7, the V gene TRBV6-5; the D is unclear. The V end lost 5 bases, the J end lost 5 bases, and 16 bases lay between the germline ends. The CDR3 loop spans 14 amino acids. The V gene's germline CDR1 is MNHEY and CDR2 SVGAGI. The CDR3 spells CASSNKVPRDEQYF. The CDR3 bases are TGTGCCAGCAGTAACAAGGTGCCCCGGGACGAGCAGTACTTC.

A note on this clone: The same CDR3 arises from other DNA sequences in this sample as well. The J gene is TRBJ1-1, the V gene TRBV6-6; D gene ambiguous. Germline V CDR1 and CDR2: MNHNY, SVGAGI (reference sequence). Between the trimmed V and J ends, which lost 2 bases and 5 bases, there was a span of 6 bases. The CDR3 is 12 amino acids. CDR3: CASSYGGTEAFF. Written as DNA, the CDR3 is TGTGCCAGCAGTTACGGCGGAACTGAAGCTTTCTTT.

The rearrangement joins TRBV4-2 to TRBJ1-2; D possibly corresponds to TRBD1 (5 bases). The CDR3 totals 15 residues. CDR1 is LGHNA and CDR2 is YNFKEQ in the germline V gene. V was shortened by 6 bases and J by 2 bases, with 16 bases between the two germline ends. In DNA, the CDR3 is TGTGCCAGCAGACTTACTTGGGAGGGGAACTATGGCTACACCTTC. It specifies CASRLTWEGNYGYTF.

The chain couples TRBV5-1 to TRBJ2-3; no reliable D call. Germline V gives CDR1 SGHRS, CDR2 YFSETQ. The CDR3 spans 15 residues. Trimming removed 4 bases from V and 1 base from J, with 13 bases in between. In nucleotides, the CDR3 is TGCGCCAGCAGCCGTGACCGGACGGGCACAGATACGCAGTATTTT. Encoded protein: CASSRDRTGTDTQYF.

The chain uses TRBV29-1 and TRBJ2-2; 7 bases line up with TRBD1. The CDR3 runs to 14 residues. Trimming cost V 4 bases and J 6 bases; bases outside gene matches: 8. Germline V lookup: CDR1 SQVTM, CDR2 ANQGSEA. In DNA, the CDR3 is TGCAGCGTTGCTACAGGGGTAGAGGCCGGGGAGCTGTTTTTT. This translates into CSVATGVEAGELFF.

The chain couples TRBV2 to TRBJ2-1, with D possibly TRBD2 on 6 matching bases. Trimming pared 6 bases from V and 3 bases from J, leaving 18 bases between. The CDR3 has 16 amino acids. CDR1 and CDR2 (germline): SNHLY, FYNNEI. This CDR3 is CASREDGDSGYNEQFF. The CDR3 DNA is TGTGCCAGCAGAGAGGACGGGGACTCAGGCTACAATGAGCAGTTCTTC.

J is TRBJ2-2 and V is TRBV6-6; 8 bases map to TRBD1. This CDR3 has 15 amino acids. Germline CDR1 MNHNY, CDR2 SVGAGI (reference sequence). Trimming removed 4 bases from V and 4 bases from J; junction bases left unmatched: 5. CDR3 DNA: TGTGCCAGCAGTTGGACAGGGTTTGGCACCGGGGAGCTGTTTTTT. Amino acid sequence: CASSWTGFGTGELFF.

The CDR3 here is CASRHPGQGYGYTF. In nucleotides, the CDR3 is TGCGCCAGCAGACACCCGGGACAGGGATATGGCTACACCTTC. This rearrangement joins TRBV4-1 to TRBJ1-2; 9 nucleotides align to TRBD1. The CDR3 covers 14 residues. The germline V gene encodes CDR1 MGHRA and CDR2 YSYEKL. Trimming took 6 bases from V and 5 from J; bases not matched to a gene: 7.

This clone came up a few times. This chain uses TRBV2 with TRBJ1-1; D gene unclear. The V end was cut by 2 bases, the J end by 1 base, with 5 bases between. This CDR3 is built from 13 residues. Per germline, CDR1 SNHLY and CDR2 FYNNEI. The CDR3: CASSEWGNTEAFF. The CDR3 DNA is TGTGCCAGCAGTGAATGGGGGAACACTGAAGCTTTCTTT.

A note on this clone: Other DNA sequences from this sample encode an identical CDR3 as well. V usage is TRBV4-1 and J usage is TRBJ2-7; D uncertain. The CDR3 is 13 amino acids. Trimming took off 4 bases at V and 5 bases at J, with 12 bases between the two ends. Per the germline V gene, CDR1 is MGHRA and CDR2 is YSYEKL. The CDR3 DNA sequence: TGCGCCAGCAGCCCCGGACCCGGCGACGAGCAGTACTTC. Translating gives CASSPGPGDEQYF.

This clone was detected a few times. The chain uses TRBV5-1 and TRBJ2-7; 7 bases match TRBD1. This CDR3 comprises 17 residues. With 7 bases clipped from V and 2 bases from J, the junction kept 18 bases outside the gene matches. Germline loops: CDR1 SGHRS, CDR2 YFSETQ. CDR3 sequence: CASPRNEGGASTYEQYF. The DNA of the CDR3 is TGCGCCAGCCCTAGAAATGAAGGGGGCGCTTCTACCTACGAGCAGTACTTC.

This clone was seen only once. The chain links TRBV11-2 to TRBJ1-6; D is undetermined. The V gene lost 1 base and the J gene lost 0 bases, with 4 bases spanning the gap. This CDR3 contains 15 residues. In germline, CDR1 is SGHAT, CDR2 FQNNGV. CDR3 sequence reads: CASSLGGSYNSPLHF. The CDR3 bases are TGTGCCAGCAGCTTAGGGGGCTCCTATAATTCACCCCTCCACTTT.

This chain joins TRBV6-1 and TRBJ1-1; D possibly corresponds to TRBD1 (6 bases). Trimming cost V 6 bases and J 5 bases, with 13 bases left between them. This CDR3 is 13 amino acids long. Per germline, CDR1 MNHNS and CDR2 SASEGT. This chain's CDR3 is CASSRQEGTEAFF. CDR3 coding DNA: TGTGCCAGCAGCAGACAGGAGGGGACTGAAGCTTTCTTT.

V is TRBV6-6 and J is TRBJ2-7, with D tentatively TRBD1 or TRBD2 (5 bases each). V shed 5 bases and J shed 2 bases, with 13 bases lying between them. The V gene's germline CDR1 is MNHNY and CDR2 SVGAGI (reference sequence). The CDR3 is 14 residues long. The CDR3 loop reads CASSPRGATYEQYF. The DNA of the CDR3 is TGTGCCAGCAGTCCTAGAGGGGCAACCTACGAGCAGTACTTC.

Of note for this clone: A junction boundary mismatches the germline segment, possibly from a read error. The V gene is TRBV7-9, the J gene TRBJ1-6; D not certain. Germline CDR1 SEHNR, CDR2 FQNEAQ (reference sequence). CDR3 size: 15 residues. CDR3 DNA: TGTGCCAGCAGCGTAGCCGCGATGGGGAGCGCACCCCTCCACTTT. The encoded protein is CASSVAAMGSAPLHF. The full variable domain, completed using reference TRBV7-9 and TRBJ1-6, is DTGVSQNPRHKITKRGQNVTFRCDPISEHNRLYWYRQTLGQGPEFLTYFQNEAQLEKSRLLSDRFSAERPKGSFSTLEIQRTEQGDSAMYLCASSVAAMGSAPLHFGNGTRLTVT.